This T cell receptor beta chain is from a study of tumour-infiltrating T cells in Burkitt lymphoma. Libraries were prepared by immunoSEQ multiplex PCR; TCRdb keeps only in-frame clonotypes and omits some of them. The repertoire holds roughly 13,000 clones, with roughly 74% as singletons. V was pared by 5 bases and J by 0 bases, with 7 bases between. CDR3 length: 13 amino acids. From germline, CDR1 is MDHEN and CDR2 SYDVKM. Sequenced: tumor tissue. The receptor was derived from a human donor with diffuse large B-cell lymphoma. The chain is built from TRBV28 and TRBJ1-1, with D unclear. CDR3 in amino acids: CASSENLNTEAFF. In nucleotides, the CDR3 is TGTGCCAGCAGTGAAAACCTGAACACTGAAGCTTTCTTT.